This T cell receptor (beta chain) was recorded in a study of T cell responses to AZD1222 COVID-19 vaccine. Looking at the study overall: Second doses that came at about 4 or about 12 weeks were put together.

A note on this clone: What it recognizes is unknown.

Profiled with immunoSEQ multiplex PCR; TCRdb holds only in-frame clones, not every one. The sample contains 65,000 to 70,000 clones, about four fifths of which appear only once. CDR3 size: 13 residues. The germline V gene encodes CDR1 SQVTM and CDR2 ANQGSEA. Trimming stripped 5 bases from V and 4 bases from J, with 14 bases between. Study-level results: The breadth and depth of Spike-specific TCRs increased once two AZD1222 doses had been given.

The TCR comes from an adult in good health. V gene TRBV29-1 combines with J gene TRBJ1-2; D is perhaps TRBD1 (6 bases). The specimen comprised peripheral blood, sampled on day 0 of AZD1222 vaccination. CDR3 in DNA: TGCAGCGTTTTGGGGGGCGCGCTCTATGGCTACACCTTC. Translating it yields CSVLGGALYGYTF. The whole variable domain, remainder taken from reference TRBV29-1 and TRBJ1-2, is SAVISQKPSRDICQRGTSLTIQCQVDSQVTMMFWYRQQPGQSLTLIATANQGSEATYESGFVIDKFPISRPNLTFSTLTVSNMSPEDSSIYLCSVLGGALYGYTFGSGTRLTVV.